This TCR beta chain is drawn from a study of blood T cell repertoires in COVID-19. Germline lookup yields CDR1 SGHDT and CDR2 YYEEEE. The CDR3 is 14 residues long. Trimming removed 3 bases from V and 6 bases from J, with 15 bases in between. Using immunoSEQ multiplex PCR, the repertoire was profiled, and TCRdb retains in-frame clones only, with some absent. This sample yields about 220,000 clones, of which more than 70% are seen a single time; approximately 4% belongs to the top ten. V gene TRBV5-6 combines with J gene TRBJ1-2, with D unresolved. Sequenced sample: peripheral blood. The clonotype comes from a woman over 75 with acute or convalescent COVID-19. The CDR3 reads CASSSITGRDGYTF. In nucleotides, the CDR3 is TGTGCCAGCAGCTCTATTACGGGGAGAGATGGCTACACCTTC.